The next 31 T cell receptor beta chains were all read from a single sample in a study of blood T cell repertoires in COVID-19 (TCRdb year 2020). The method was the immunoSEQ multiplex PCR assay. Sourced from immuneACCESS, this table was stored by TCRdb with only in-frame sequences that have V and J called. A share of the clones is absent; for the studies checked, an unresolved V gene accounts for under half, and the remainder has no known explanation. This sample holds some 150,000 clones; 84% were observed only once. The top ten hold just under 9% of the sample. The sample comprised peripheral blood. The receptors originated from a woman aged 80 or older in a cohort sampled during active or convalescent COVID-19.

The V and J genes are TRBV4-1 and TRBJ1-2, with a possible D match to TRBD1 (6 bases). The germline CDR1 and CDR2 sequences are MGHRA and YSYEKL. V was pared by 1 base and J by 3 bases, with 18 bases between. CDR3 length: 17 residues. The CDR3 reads CASSQAITTGSYYGYTF. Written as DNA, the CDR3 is TGCGCCAGCAGCCAAGCTATAACGACAGGCTCCTACTATGGCTACACCTTC.

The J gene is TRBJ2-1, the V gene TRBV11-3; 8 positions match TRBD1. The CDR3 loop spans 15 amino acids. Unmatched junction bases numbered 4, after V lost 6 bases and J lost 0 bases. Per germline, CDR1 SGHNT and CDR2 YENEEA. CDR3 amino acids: CASSSGTGSYNEQFF. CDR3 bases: TGTGCCAGCAGTTCCGGGACAGGCTCCTACAATGAGCAGTTCTTC.

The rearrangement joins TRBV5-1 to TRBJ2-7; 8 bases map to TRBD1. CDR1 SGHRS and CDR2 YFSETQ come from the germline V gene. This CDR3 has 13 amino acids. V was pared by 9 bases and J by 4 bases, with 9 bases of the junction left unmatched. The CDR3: CAIQGQGFYEQYF. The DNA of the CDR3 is TGCGCCATACAAGGACAGGGCTTTTACGAGCAGTACTTC.

The CDR3 DNA reads as TGTGCCAGCAGCTCGAGTGGCGGGGCTTTCTTT. Protein product: CASSSSGGAFF. The genes are TRBV12-3 or TRBV12-4 and TRBJ1-1; D unclear. This CDR3 is built from 11 residues. The ends were cut back, 6 bases at V and 11 bases at J, with 13 bases in the middle.

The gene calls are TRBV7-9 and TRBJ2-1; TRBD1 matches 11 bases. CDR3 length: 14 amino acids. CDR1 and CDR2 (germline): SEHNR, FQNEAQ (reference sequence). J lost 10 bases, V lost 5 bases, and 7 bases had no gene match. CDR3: CASSPGTGGREQFF. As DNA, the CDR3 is TGTGCCAGCAGCCCCGGGACAGGGGGTAGGGAGCAGTTCTTC. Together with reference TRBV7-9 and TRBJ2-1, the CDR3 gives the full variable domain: DTGVSQNPRHKITKRGQNVTFRCDPISEHNRLYWYRQTLGQGPEFLTYFQNEAQLEKSRLLSDRFSAERPKGSFSTLEIQRTEQGDSAMYLCASSPGTGGREQFFGPGTRLTVL.

The CDR3 DNA reads as TGTGCCAGCAGTGGGCGGGCGAGGATGTACGTC. Protein: CASSGRARMYV. V usage is TRBV28 and J usage is TRBJ2-7; a weak D match, TRBD2 (5 bases). Looked up from germline, CDR1 is MDHEN and CDR2 is SYDVKM. This CDR3 region has 11 residues. Trimming shortened V by 5 bases and J by 12 bases, and 14 bases separated the two germline ends.

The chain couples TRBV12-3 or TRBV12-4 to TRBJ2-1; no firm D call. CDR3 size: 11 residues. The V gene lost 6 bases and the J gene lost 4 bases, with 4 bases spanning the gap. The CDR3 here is CASSNYNEQFF. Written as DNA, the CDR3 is TGTGCCAGCAGCAATTACAATGAGCAGTTCTTC.

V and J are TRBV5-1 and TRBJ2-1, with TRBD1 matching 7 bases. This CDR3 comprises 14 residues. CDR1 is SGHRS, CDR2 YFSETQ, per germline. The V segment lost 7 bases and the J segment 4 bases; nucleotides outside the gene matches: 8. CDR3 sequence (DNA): TGCGCCAGCGGTCCGGGACAGCGTTACAATGAGCAGTTCTTC. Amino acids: CASGPGQRYNEQFF.

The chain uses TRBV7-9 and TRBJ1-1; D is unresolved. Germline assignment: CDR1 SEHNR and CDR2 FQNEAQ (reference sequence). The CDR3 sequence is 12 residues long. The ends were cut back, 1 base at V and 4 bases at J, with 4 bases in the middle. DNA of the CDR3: TGTGCCAGCAGCTTAGTCTCCACTGAAGCTTTCTTT. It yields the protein CASSLVSTEAFF. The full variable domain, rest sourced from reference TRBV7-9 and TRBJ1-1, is DTGVSQNPRHKITKRGQNVTFRCDPISEHNRLYWYRQTLGQGPEFLTYFQNEAQLEKSRLLSDRFSAERPKGSFSTLEIQRTEQGDSAMYLCASSLVSTEAFFGQGTRLTVV.

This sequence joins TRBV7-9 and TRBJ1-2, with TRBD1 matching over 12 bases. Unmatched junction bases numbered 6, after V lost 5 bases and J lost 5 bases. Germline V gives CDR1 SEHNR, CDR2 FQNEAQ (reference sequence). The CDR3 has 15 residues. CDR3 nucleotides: TGTGCCAGCAGCGGGCCGGGACAGGGGGCGTATGGCTACACCTTC. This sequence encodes CASSGPGQGAYGYTF.

CDR3 bases: TGCGCCAGCAGCTTGGGGGGGCCGACAGATACGCAGTATTTT. This gives the protein CASSLGGPTDTQYF. The V gene is TRBV5-1, the J gene TRBJ2-3; tentatively, D is TRBD1 (6 bases). Trimming left V 0 bases short and J 3 bases short, with 8 bases between. Germline CDR1 SGHRS, CDR2 YFSETQ. The CDR3 sequence is 14 residues long.

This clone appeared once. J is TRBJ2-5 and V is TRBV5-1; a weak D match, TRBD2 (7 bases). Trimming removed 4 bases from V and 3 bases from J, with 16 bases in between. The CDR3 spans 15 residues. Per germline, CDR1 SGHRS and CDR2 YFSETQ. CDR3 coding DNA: TGCGCCAGCAGCCCGGCGGGGGCTAGTGAAGAGACCCAGTACTTC. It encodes CASSPAGASEETQYF.

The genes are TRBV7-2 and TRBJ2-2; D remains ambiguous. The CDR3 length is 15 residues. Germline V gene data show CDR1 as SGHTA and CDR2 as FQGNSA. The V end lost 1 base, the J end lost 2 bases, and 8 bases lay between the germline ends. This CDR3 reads CASSLDRFNTGELFF. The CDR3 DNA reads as TGTGCCAGCAGCTTAGACAGATTCAACACCGGGGAGCTGTTTTTT.

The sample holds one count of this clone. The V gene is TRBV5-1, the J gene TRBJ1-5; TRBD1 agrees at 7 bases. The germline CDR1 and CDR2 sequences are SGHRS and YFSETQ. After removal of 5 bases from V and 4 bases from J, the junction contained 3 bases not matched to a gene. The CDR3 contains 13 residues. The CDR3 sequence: CASRRGQNQPQHF. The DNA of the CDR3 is TGCGCCAGCAGGAGGGGGCAAAATCAGCCCCAGCATTTT. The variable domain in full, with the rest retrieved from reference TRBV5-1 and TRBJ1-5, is KAGVTQTPRYLIKTRGQQVTLSCSPISGHRSVSWYQQTPGQGLQFLFEYFSETQRNKGNFPGRFSGRQFSNSRSEMNVSTLELGDSALYLCASRRGQNQPQHFGDGTRLSIL.

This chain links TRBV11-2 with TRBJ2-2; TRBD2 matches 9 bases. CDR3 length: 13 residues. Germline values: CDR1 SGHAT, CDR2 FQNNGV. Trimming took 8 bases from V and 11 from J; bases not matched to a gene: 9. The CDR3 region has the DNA TGTGCCAGCCGTTTCGCGGGGGGGGGTGAGCTGTTTTTT. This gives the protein CASRFAGGGELFF.

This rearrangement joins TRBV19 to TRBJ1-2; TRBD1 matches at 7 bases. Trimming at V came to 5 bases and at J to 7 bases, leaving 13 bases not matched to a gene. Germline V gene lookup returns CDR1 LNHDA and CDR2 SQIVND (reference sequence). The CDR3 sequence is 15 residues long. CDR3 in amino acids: CASSARTGPEGGYTF. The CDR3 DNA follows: TGTGCCAGTAGTGCCCGGACAGGACCCGAGGGTGGCTACACCTTC.

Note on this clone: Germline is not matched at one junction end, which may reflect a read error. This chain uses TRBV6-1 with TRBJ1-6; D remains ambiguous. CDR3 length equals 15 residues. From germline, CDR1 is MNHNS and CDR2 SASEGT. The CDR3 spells CASREASSYNSPLHF. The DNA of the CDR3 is TGTGCCAGCAGGGAAGCCAGCTCCTATAATTCACCCCTCCACTTT.

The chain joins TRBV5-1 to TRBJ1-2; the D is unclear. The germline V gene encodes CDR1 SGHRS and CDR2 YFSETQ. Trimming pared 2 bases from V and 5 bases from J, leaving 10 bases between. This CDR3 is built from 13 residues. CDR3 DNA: TGCGCCAGCAGCTTTTCGGCGGTTTATGGCTACACCTTC. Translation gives CASSFSAVYGYTF.

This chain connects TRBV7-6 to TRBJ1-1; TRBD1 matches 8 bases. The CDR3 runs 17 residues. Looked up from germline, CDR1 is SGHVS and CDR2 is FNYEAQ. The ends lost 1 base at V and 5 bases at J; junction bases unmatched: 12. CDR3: CASSLETGVGFVTEAFF. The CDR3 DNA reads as TGTGCCAGCAGCTTAGAGACAGGGGTGGGTTTTGTAACTGAAGCTTTCTTT.

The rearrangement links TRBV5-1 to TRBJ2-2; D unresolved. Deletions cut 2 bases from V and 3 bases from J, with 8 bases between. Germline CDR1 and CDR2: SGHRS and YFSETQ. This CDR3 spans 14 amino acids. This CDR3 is CASSLPGDTGELFF. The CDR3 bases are TGCGCCAGCAGCTTACCAGGCGACACCGGGGAGCTGTTTTTT.

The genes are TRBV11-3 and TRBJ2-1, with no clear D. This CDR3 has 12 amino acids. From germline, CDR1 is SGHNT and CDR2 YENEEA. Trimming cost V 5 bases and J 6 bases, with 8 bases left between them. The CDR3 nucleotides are TGTGCCAGCAGCGCAAACAGCAATGAGCAGTTCTTC. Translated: CASSANSNEQFF. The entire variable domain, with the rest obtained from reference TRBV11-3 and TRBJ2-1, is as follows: EAGVVQSPRYKIIEKKQPVAFWCNPISGHNTLYWYLQNLGQGPELLIRYENEEAVDDSQLPKDRFSAERLKGVDSTLKIQPAELGDSAVYLCASSANSNEQFFGPGTRLTVL.

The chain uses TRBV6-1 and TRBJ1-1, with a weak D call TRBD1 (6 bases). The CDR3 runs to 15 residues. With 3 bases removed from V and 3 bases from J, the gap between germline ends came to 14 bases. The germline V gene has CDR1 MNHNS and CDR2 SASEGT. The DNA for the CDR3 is TGTGCCAGCAGTGATGCAGGGGCGTCGGACACTGAAGCTTTCTTT. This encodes CASSDAGASDTEAFF.

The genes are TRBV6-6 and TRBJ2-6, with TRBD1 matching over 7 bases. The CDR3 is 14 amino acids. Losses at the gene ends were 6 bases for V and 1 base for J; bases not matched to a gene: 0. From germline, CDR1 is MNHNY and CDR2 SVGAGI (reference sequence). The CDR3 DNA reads TGTGCCAGCAGGGACAGGTCTGGGGCCAACGTCCTGACTTTC. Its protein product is CASRDRSGANVLTF.

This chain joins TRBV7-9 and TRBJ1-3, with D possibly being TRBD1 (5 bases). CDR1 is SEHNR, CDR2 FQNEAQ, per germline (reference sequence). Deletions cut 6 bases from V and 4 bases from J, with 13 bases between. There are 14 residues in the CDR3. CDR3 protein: CASSLVRTGNTIYF. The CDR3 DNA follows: TGTGCCAGCAGTCTGGTGAGGACAGGAAACACCATATATTTT.

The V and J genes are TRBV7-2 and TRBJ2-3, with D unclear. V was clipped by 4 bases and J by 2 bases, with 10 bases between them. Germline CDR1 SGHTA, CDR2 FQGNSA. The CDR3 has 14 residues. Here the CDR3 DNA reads TGTGCCAGCAGCTCCCAGATCAACACAGATACGCAGTATTTT. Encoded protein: CASSSQINTDTQYF.

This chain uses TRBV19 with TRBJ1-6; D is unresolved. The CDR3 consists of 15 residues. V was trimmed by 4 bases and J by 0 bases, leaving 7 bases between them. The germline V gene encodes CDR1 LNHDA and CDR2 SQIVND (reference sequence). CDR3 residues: CASSTASSYNSPLHF. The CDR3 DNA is TGTGCCAGTAGTACGGCTAGCTCCTATAATTCACCCCTCCACTTT.

The CDR3 reads CASSLGGPATDTQYF. The CDR3, as DNA: TGTGCCAGCAGCTTGGGGGGTCCAGCCACAGATACGCAGTATTTT. The rearrangement joins TRBV7-8 to TRBJ2-3; D possibly corresponds to TRBD2 (6 bases). CDR1 and CDR2 (germline): SGHVS, FQNEAQ. V dropped 3 bases and J dropped 2 bases, with 12 bases sitting between them. The CDR3 length is 15 residues.

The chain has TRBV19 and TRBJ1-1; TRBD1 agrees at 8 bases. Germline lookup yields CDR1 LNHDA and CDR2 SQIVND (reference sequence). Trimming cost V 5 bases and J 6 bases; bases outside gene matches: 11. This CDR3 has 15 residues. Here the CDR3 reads CASSLWTGSVPEAFF. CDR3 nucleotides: TGTGCCAGTAGTTTGTGGACAGGGTCGGTCCCTGAAGCTTTCTTT.

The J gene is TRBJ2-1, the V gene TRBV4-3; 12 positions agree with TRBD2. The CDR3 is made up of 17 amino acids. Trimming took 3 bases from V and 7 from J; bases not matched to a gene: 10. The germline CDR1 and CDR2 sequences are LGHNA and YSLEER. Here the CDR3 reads CASSQEGLAGSDNEQFF. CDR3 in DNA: TGCGCCAGCAGCCAGGAAGGACTAGCGGGGAGCGATAATGAGCAGTTCTTC.

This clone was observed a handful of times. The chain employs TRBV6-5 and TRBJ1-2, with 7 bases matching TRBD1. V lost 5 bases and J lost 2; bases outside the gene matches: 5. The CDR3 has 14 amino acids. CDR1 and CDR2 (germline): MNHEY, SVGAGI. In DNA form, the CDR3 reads TGTGCCAGCAGTCGCAAGACAGGGAACTATGGCTACACCTTC. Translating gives CASSRKTGNYGYTF.

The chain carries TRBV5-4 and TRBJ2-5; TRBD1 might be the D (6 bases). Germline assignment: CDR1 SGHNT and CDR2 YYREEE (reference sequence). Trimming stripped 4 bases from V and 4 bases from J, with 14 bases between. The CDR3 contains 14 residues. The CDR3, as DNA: TGTGCCAGCAGCATGCCGGGACAACCAGAGACCCAGTACTTC. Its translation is CASSMPGQPETQYF.